This T cell receptor beta chain was captured in a study of cytomegalovirus exposure and HLA in healthy donors. Study results and limitations: Presence/absence analyses assumed roughly uniform sequencing depth across donors, which may not hold. Whilst most TCR sequences proved rare, a subset of public TCRs occurred across many donors. Earlier analysis found most TCR beta V segments productive about 87% or about 30% of the time.

V lost 0 bases and J 9 bases, leaving 12 bases between the germline ends. This CDR3 is 14 amino acids long. CDR1 LGHNA and CDR2 YNFKEQ come from the germline V gene. While unrecorded immune exposures were likely, the donors were nominally healthy when sampled. Of note for this clone: Antigen specificity is unknown.

The PCR had 60 Vbeta and 13 Jbeta primers. Only in-frame clones appear in the TCRdb table, and some are missing; sequencing was by immunoSEQ multiplex PCR. In all, the sample yields around 110,000 clones. This receptor was identified in a man aged 35 to 55 in good health and CMV-seropositive. V gene TRBV4-2 combines with J gene TRBJ2-1, with D maybe TRBD1 (5 bases). Sequencing input: PBMCs. In DNA, the CDR3 is TGTGCCAGCAGCCAAGACGTACAGGATGGTGAGCAGTTCTTC. This codes for CASSQDVQDGEQFF.